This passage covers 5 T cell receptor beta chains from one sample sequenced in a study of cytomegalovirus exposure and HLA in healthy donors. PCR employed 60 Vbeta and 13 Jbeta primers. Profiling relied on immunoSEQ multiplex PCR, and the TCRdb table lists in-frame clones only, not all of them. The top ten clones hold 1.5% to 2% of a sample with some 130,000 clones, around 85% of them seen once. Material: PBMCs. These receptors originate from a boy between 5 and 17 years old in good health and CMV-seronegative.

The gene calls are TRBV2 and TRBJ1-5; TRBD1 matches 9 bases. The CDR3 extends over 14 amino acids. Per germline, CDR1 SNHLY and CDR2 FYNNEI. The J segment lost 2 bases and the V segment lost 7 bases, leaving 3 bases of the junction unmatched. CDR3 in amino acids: CASTRDRGNQPQHF. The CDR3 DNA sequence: TGTGCCAGCACCCGGGACAGGGGCAATCAGCCCCAGCATTTT.

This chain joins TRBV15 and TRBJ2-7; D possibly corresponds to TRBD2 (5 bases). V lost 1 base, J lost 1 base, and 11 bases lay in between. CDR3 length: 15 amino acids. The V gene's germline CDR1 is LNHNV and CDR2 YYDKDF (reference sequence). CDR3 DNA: TGTGCCACCAGCAGAGGTCACGGGGTTTCCTACGAGCAGTACTTC. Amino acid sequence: CATSRGHGVSYEQYF. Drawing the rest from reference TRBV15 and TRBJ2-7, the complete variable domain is DAMVIQNPRYQVTQFGKPVTLSCSQTLNHNVMYWYQQKSSQAPKLLFHYYDKDFNNEADTPDNFQSRRPNTSFCFLDIRSPGLGDTAMYLCATSRGHGVSYEQYFGPGTRLTVT.

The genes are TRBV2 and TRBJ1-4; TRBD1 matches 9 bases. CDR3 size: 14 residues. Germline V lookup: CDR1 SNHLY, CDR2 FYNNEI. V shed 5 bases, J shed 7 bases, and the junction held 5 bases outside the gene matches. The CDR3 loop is CASSRDRAGEKLFF. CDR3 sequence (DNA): TGTGCCAGCAGTCGGGACAGGGCCGGTGAAAAACTGTTTTTT.

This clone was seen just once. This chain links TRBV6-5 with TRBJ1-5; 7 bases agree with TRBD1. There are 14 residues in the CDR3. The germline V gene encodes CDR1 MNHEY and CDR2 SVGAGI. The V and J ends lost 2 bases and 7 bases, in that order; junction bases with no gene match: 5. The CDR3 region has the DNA TGTGCCAGCAGTTACCGGACAGGCCGACAGCCCCAGCATTTT. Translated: CASSYRTGRQPQHF.

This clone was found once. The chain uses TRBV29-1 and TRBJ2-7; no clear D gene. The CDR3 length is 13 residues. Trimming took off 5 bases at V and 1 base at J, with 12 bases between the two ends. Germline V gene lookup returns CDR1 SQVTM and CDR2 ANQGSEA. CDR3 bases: TGCAGCGTTCACCGGCCAGGTTCCTACGAGCAGTACTTC. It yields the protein CSVHRPGSYEQYF.